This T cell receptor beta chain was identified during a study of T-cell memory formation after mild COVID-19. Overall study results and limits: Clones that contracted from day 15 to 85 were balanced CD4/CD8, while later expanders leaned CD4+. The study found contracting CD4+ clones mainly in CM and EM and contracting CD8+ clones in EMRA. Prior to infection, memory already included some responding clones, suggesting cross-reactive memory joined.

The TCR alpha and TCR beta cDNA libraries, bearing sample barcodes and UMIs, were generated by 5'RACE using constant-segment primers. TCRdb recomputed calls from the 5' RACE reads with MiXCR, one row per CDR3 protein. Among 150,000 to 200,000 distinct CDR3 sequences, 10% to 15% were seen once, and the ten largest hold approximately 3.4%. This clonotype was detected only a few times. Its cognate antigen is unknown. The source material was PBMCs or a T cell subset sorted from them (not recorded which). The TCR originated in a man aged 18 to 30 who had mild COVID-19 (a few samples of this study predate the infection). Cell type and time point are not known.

The chain's CDR3 is CASTPVEGYTEAFF. In nucleotides, the CDR3 is TGTGCCAGCACCCCGGTAGAGGGCTACACTGAAGCTTTCTTT. The chain uses TRBV12-3 or TRBV12-4 and TRBJ1-1; D gene unclear. V shed 7 bases and J shed 3 bases, with 15 bases lying between them. The CDR3 consists of 14 residues.